These T cell receptor beta chains were read from a single sample in a study of shared clonotypes between healthy human individuals. The data were produced by immunoSEQ multiplex PCR, yet TCRdb's version contains in-frame clones alone and is incomplete. This table holds a few hundred thousand clones, roughly 96% found once. Sequenced sample: naive CD8+ T cells sorted from blood. The receptors stem from a woman aged 25 to 39 in good health. Both conserved end residues are part of each CDR3. The order of the fields is V gene, clone size, D gene, J gene, CDR3 DNA, CDR3 protein. A D gene is named only where the DNA matches it firmly. Clone size is given for some rows only: seen once, a few or many times, or a class if the clone is expanded.

V gene: TRBV11-2
clone size: NA
D gene: TRBD2
J gene: TRBJ2-7
CDR3 DNA: TGTGCCAGCAGCCCCCGGGTAGCGGGATGGGACTACGAGCAGTACTTC
CDR3 protein: CASSPRVAGWDYEQYF

V gene: TRBV5-8
clone size: NA
D gene: TRBD1
J gene: TRBJ2-5
CDR3 DNA: TGTGCCAGCAGCTGGACAGGGGGAGAGACCCAGTACTTC
CDR3 protein: CASSWTGGETQYF

V gene: TRBV19
clone size: NA
D gene: NA
J gene: TRBJ1-4
CDR3 DNA: TGTGCCAGTAGTACCCCGGACTTCGCCTTGGGTGAAAAACTGTTTTTT
CDR3 protein: CASSTPDFALGEKLFF

V gene: TRBV27
clone size: NA
D gene: NA
J gene: TRBJ2-7
CDR3 DNA: TGTGCCAGCAGTTTACGGGACAACTCCTACGAGCAGTACTTC
CDR3 protein: CASSLRDNSYEQYF

V gene: TRBV28
clone size: NA
D gene: NA
J gene: TRBJ2-5
CDR3 DNA: TGTGCCAGCAGTTTGGACCTCGCAGGAAGCCAAGAGACCCAGTACTTC
CDR3 protein: CASSLDLAGSQETQYF

V gene: TRBV27
clone size: NA
D gene: NA
J gene: TRBJ2-2
CDR3 DNA: TGTGCCAGCAGTCTCGGGGGAGGATACCCCGGGGAGCTGTTTTTT
CDR3 protein: CASSLGGGYPGELFF

V gene: TRBV20-1
clone size: NA
D gene: NA
J gene: TRBJ1-2
CDR3 DNA: TGCAGTGCTATCGCATATGGCTACACCTTC
CDR3 protein: CSAIAYGYTF

V gene: TRBV10-3
clone size: NA
D gene: NA
J gene: TRBJ1-5
CDR3 DNA: TGTGCCATCAGTGATTCGGATTCAGATCAGCCCCAGCATTTT
CDR3 protein: CAISDSDSDQPQHF

V gene: TRBV5-8
clone size: NA
D gene: NA
J gene: TRBJ2-6
CDR3 DNA: TGTGCCAGCTGGGGCTGGGCTGGGGCCAACGTCCTGACTTTC
CDR3 protein: CASWGWAGANVLTF

V gene: TRBV6-1
clone size: NA
D gene: TRBD2
J gene: TRBJ2-3
CDR3 DNA: TGTGCCAGCAGAGAGACTAGCGGGAGGACAGATACGCAGTATTTT
CDR3 protein: CASRETSGRTDTQYF

V gene: TRBV28
clone size: NA
D gene: NA
J gene: TRBJ1-1
CDR3 DNA: TGTGCCAGCAGTTTAGGGGCAGGGACCACTGAAGCTTTCTTT
CDR3 protein: CASSLGAGTTEAFF

V gene: TRBV11-2
clone size: NA
D gene: NA
J gene: TRBJ2-7
CDR3 DNA: TGTGCCAGCAGCTCCTACGAGCAGTACTTC
CDR3 protein: CASSSYEQYF

V gene: TRBV13
clone size: NA
D gene: NA
J gene: TRBJ2-7
CDR3 DNA: TGTGCCAGCGTGGACCGCAGCTCCTACGAGCAGTACTTC
CDR3 protein: CASVDRSSYEQYF

V gene: TRBV29-1
clone size: once
D gene: TRBD1
J gene: TRBJ1-2
CDR3 DNA: TGCAGCGTTGAAGAAGGGGGCAGGGGGAATGGCTACACCTTC
CDR3 protein: CSVEEGGRGNGYTF

V gene: TRBV29-1
clone size: NA
D gene: NA
J gene: TRBJ2-1
CDR3 DNA: TGCAGCGTTGTAGGGCTGAATGAGCAGTTCTTC
CDR3 protein: CSVVGLNEQFF

V gene: TRBV27
clone size: NA
D gene: TRBD2
J gene: TRBJ2-7
CDR3 DNA: TGTGCCAGCAGGGGGGGGAAACGGCGGTACGAGCAGTACTTC
CDR3 protein: CASRGGKRRYEQYF

V gene: TRBV29-1
clone size: NA
D gene: NA
J gene: TRBJ1-1
CDR3 DNA: TGCAGCGTTGAGGTGCGAGGGTCTGAAGCTTTCTTT
CDR3 protein: CSVEVRGSEAFF

V gene: TRBV7-7
clone size: NA
D gene: NA
J gene: TRBJ2-7
CDR3 DNA: TGTGCCAGCAGCTTAGGTTCGGCCTACGAGCAGTACTTC
CDR3 protein: CASSLGSAYEQYF

V gene: TRBV9
clone size: NA
D gene: NA
J gene: TRBJ2-3
CDR3 DNA: TGTGCCAGCAGCGTAACGGCCGCGGAAGCAGATACGCAGTATTTT
CDR3 protein: CASSVTAAEADTQYF

V gene: TRBV27
clone size: NA
D gene: TRBD2
J gene: TRBJ2-7
CDR3 DNA: TGTGCCAGCAGTTCTTATTCTAGCGGGAAAGACTACGAGCAGTACTTC
CDR3 protein: CASSSYSSGKDYEQYF

V gene: TRBV7-3
clone size: NA
D gene: TRBD1
J gene: TRBJ1-1
CDR3 DNA: TGTGCCAGCAGCTTAAGTACAGGGGGCAGGGCTGAAGCTTTCTTT
CDR3 protein: CASSLSTGGRAEAFF

V gene: TRBV28
clone size: NA
D gene: NA
J gene: TRBJ2-7
CDR3 DNA: TGTGCCAGCAGAACAGCCTGGGAGGAGCAGTACTTC
CDR3 protein: CASRTAWEEQYF

V gene: TRBV7-9
clone size: NA
D gene: NA
J gene: TRBJ1-6
CDR3 DNA: TGTGCCAGCAGCGGGAATAATTCACCCCTCCACTTT
CDR3 protein: CASSGNNSPLHF

V gene: TRBV6-1
clone size: NA
D gene: NA
J gene: TRBJ2-7
CDR3 DNA: TGTGCCAGCAAAAGGGGAGAACCCTACGAGCAGTACTTC
CDR3 protein: CASKRGEPYEQYF

V gene: TRBV11-3
clone size: NA
D gene: TRBD2
J gene: TRBJ2-4
CDR3 DNA: TGTGCCAGCAGAGGACTAGCGGTTCTAGCCAAAAACATTCAGTACTTC
CDR3 protein: CASRGLAVLAKNIQYF

V gene: TRBV25-1
clone size: few
D gene: TRBD1
J gene: TRBJ1-1
CDR3 DNA: TGTGCCAGCAGTGTCCAGACAGGGGGATACACTGAAGCTTTCTTT
CDR3 protein: CASSVQTGGYTEAFF

V gene: TRBV4-1
clone size: few
D gene: NA
J gene: TRBJ1-5
CDR3 DNA: TGCGCCAGCAGCCATTCCTCGCCCGGACAGTTTAGCAATCAGCCCCAGCATTTT
CDR3 protein: CASSHSSPGQFSNQPQHF

V gene: TRBV19
clone size: NA
D gene: TRBD1
J gene: TRBJ2-7
CDR3 DNA: TGTGCCAGTAGTCAGATTGACAGGGGGCGCTTCGAGCAGTACTTC
CDR3 protein: CASSQIDRGRFEQYF

V gene: TRBV27
clone size: NA
D gene: NA
J gene: TRBJ2-7
CDR3 DNA: TGTGCCACCCGTGCTTCGCGGGTCGAGCAGTACTTC
CDR3 protein: CATRASRVEQYF

V gene: TRBV27
clone size: NA
D gene: NA
J gene: TRBJ1-5
CDR3 DNA: TGTGCCAGCGGACCGTATCAGCCCCAGCATTTT
CDR3 protein: CASGPYQPQHF

V gene: TRBV5-6
clone size: NA
D gene: NA
J gene: TRBJ2-1
CDR3 DNA: TGTGCCAGCTCCACGGACGCCCCCCGGAATGAGCAGTTCTTC
CDR3 protein: CASSTDAPRNEQFF

V gene: TRBV5-8
clone size: NA
D gene: NA
J gene: TRBJ1-5
CDR3 DNA: TGTGCCAGCAGCTTGAGGGGGGCGTCCGGTCGACAGCCCCAGCATTTT
CDR3 protein: CASSLRGASGRQPQHF

V gene: TRBV27
clone size: NA
D gene: NA
J gene: TRBJ2-7
CDR3 DNA: TGTGCCAGCAGAGGCCGGGACGACTCCTACGAGCAGTACTTC
CDR3 protein: CASRGRDDSYEQYF

V gene: TRBV5-1
clone size: once
D gene: TRBD1
J gene: TRBJ2-7
CDR3 DNA: TGCGCCAGCAGCTTGGGGGACAGGGGGCGAGTAAAGAGCTCCTACGAGCAGTACTTC
CDR3 protein: CASSLGDRGRVKSSYEQYF

V gene: TRBV19
clone size: NA
D gene: NA
J gene: TRBJ2-1
CDR3 DNA: TGTGCCAGTAGTTTAATGGGGACGGAGTACAATGAGCAGTTCTTC
CDR3 protein: CASSLMGTEYNEQFF

V gene: TRBV6-5
clone size: NA
D gene: NA
J gene: TRBJ2-7
CDR3 DNA: TGTGCCAGCAGTTACTCGATTAGCTACGAGCAGTACTTC
CDR3 protein: CASSYSISYEQYF

V gene: TRBV19
clone size: NA
D gene: NA
J gene: TRBJ2-5
CDR3 DNA: TGTGCCAGTAGTATAGTACAGGCAGTACAAGAGACCCAGTACTTC
CDR3 protein: CASSIVQAVQETQYF

V gene: TRBV28
clone size: NA
D gene: NA
J gene: TRBJ2-5
CDR3 DNA: TGTGCCAGCAGTTTTGGGTCAGGGGTGGTCCAAGAGACCCAGTACTTC
CDR3 protein: CASSFGSGVVQETQYF

V gene: TRBV6-5
clone size: NA
D gene: TRBD1
J gene: TRBJ2-7
CDR3 DNA: TGTGCCAGCAGCGTTAGACAGGGGGCCCTCGAGCAGTACTTC
CDR3 protein: CASSVRQGALEQYF

V gene: TRBV28
clone size: NA
D gene: TRBD1
J gene: TRBJ1-5
CDR3 DNA: TGTGCCAGCAGTTTCTCCGAAGGGGGCCCCACTCACAATCAGCCCCAGCATTTT
CDR3 protein: CASSFSEGGPTHNQPQHF

V gene: TRBV25-1
clone size: NA
D gene: NA
J gene: TRBJ1-2
CDR3 DNA: TGTGCCAGTGGGGAGTTTGACTATGGCTACACCTTC
CDR3 protein: CASGEFDYGYTF

V gene: TRBV11-2
clone size: NA
D gene: NA
J gene: TRBJ2-5
CDR3 DNA: TGTGCCAGCAGGCCTCAGGGGTGGGGGCAAGAGACCCAGTACTTC
CDR3 protein: CASRPQGWGQETQYF

V gene: TRBV28
clone size: NA
D gene: NA
J gene: TRBJ1-3
CDR3 DNA: TGTGCCAGCACAGGGACTGGAAACACCATATATTTT
CDR3 protein: CASTGTGNTIYF

V gene: TRBV28
clone size: NA
D gene: TRBD2
J gene: TRBJ2-7
CDR3 DNA: TGTGCCAGCAGTCTTGGGACTAGCGGGAGCGGTGAGCAGTACTTC
CDR3 protein: CASSLGTSGSGEQYF

V gene: TRBV9
clone size: once
D gene: NA
J gene: TRBJ2-1
CDR3 DNA: TGTGCCAGCAGTGAACAAGGGGCGCACAATGAGCAGTTCTTC
CDR3 protein: CASSEQGAHNEQFF

V gene: TRBV5-4
clone size: NA
D gene: NA
J gene: TRBJ1-1
CDR3 DNA: TGTGCCAGCAGCTTTCGGCCGGGGGCGGACACTGAAGCTTTCTTT
CDR3 protein: CASSFRPGADTEAFF

V gene: TRBV4-1
clone size: once
D gene: TRBD1
J gene: TRBJ2-1
CDR3 DNA: TGCGCCAGCAGTCTACTTTCCGGACAGGGGGTTGAGGAGCAGTTCTTC
CDR3 protein: CASSLLSGQGVEEQFF

V gene: TRBV28
clone size: NA
D gene: TRBD2
J gene: TRBJ2-7
CDR3 DNA: TGTGCCAGCAGGGGACTAGCGGGACTCGAAACCTACGAGCAGTACTTC
CDR3 protein: CASRGLAGLETYEQYF

V gene: TRBV23-1
clone size: NA
D gene: TRBD2
J gene: TRBJ2-5
CDR3 DNA: TGCGCCGTTAGTAGCGGGATCTACCAAGAGACCCAGTACTTC
CDR3 protein: CAVSSGIYQETQYF

V gene: TRBV6-1
clone size: NA
D gene: NA
J gene: TRBJ1-5
CDR3 DNA: TGTGCCAGCAGTGAAGTATGGGGCTTAGGACAGCCCCAGCATTTT
CDR3 protein: CASSEVWGLGQPQHF

V gene: TRBV2
clone size: NA
D gene: NA
J gene: TRBJ2-1
CDR3 DNA: TGTGCCAGCAGTGAAGAGTGGCGGGAACTGAATGAGCAGTTCTTC
CDR3 protein: CASSEEWRELNEQFF

V gene: TRBV27
clone size: NA
D gene: TRBD1
J gene: TRBJ1-5
CDR3 DNA: TGTGCCAGCAGTTCCGGGACAGGGGGATACAATCAGCCCCAGCATTTT
CDR3 protein: CASSSGTGGYNQPQHF

V gene: TRBV7-2
clone size: NA
D gene: NA
J gene: TRBJ1-1
CDR3 DNA: TGTGCCAGCAGCTTAGCCCGGTACACTGAAGCTTTCTTT
CDR3 protein: CASSLARYTEAFF

V gene: TRBV10-2
clone size: NA
D gene: NA
J gene: TRBJ2-7
CDR3 DNA: TGCGCCAGCAGTCTACTAGGGAACCTCTACGAGCAGTACTTC
CDR3 protein: CASSLLGNLYEQYF

V gene: TRBV5-5
clone size: NA
D gene: TRBD1
J gene: TRBJ1-5
CDR3 DNA: TGTGCCAGCAGCCCCGCTGCACAGGGGCGGAGCAATCAGCCCCAGCATTTT
CDR3 protein: CASSPAAQGRSNQPQHF